The T cell receptor beta chain under discussion was sequenced for a study of OX40 agonist ivuxolimab in advanced cancers. V was cut by 1 base and J by 3 bases, with 14 bases left in between. From germline, CDR1 is SGHVS and CDR2 FNYEAQ. There are 16 residues in the CDR3. This clone was seen only once. Its antigen is still unknown. The protocol was immunoSEQ multiplex PCR, while the TCRdb copy is restricted to in-frame clones and leaves out a portion. The sample has about 68,000 clones, approximately 80% seen once. Whole-study results and caveats: Clones of CD4+ and CD8+ blood T cells grew by week 6 at doses of 0.1 to 3.0 mg/kg.

The chain combines TRBV7-6 with TRBJ2-3; D remains unclear. Here the sequenced sample was CD4+ or CD8+ T cells sorted from blood, taken in a trial of the OX40 agonist ivuxolimab. This receptor was taken from an adult with an advanced solid tumor such as melanoma, head and neck, liver or kidney cancer. The CDR3 region has the DNA TGTGCCAGCAGCTTAGGAGTAGGTCTGCGAACAGATACGCAGTATTTT. It translates to CASSLGVGLRTDTQYF.